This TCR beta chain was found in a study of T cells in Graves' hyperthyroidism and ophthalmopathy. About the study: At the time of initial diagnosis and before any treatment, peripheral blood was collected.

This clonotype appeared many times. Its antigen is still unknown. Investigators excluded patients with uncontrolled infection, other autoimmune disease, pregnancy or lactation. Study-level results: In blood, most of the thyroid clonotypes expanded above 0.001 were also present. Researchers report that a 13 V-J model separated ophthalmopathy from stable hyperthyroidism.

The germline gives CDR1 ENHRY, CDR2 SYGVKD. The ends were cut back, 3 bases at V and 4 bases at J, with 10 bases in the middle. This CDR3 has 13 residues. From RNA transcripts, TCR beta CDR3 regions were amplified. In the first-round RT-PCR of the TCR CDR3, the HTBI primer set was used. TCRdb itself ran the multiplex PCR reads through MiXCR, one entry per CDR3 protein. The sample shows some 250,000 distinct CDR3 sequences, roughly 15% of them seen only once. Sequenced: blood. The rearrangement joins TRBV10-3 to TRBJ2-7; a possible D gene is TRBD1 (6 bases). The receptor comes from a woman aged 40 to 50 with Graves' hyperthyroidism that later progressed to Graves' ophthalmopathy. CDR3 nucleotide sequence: TGTGCCATCAGTGAACAGGGACGGTACGAGCAGTACTTC. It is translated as CAISEQGRYEQYF.